Below are 14 T cell receptor beta chains sequenced from a single sample in a study of cytomegalovirus exposure and HLA in healthy donors (dated by TCRdb to between 2016 and 2019). Libraries were made using the immunoSEQ multiplex PCR assay. For the multiplex PCR, a mixture combining 60 forward primers for TCR Vbeta segments and 13 reverse primers for TCR Jbeta segments was used. Imported from immuneACCESS, the table was reduced by TCRdb to in-frame sequences with V and J called. These copies leave out some clones; in studies compared against another copy, an unresolved V gene accounts for under half, and the cause of the remainder is not known. Recorded for this sample are roughly 150,000 clones; about two thirds of them occurred a single time. The top ten clonotypes cover roughly 10% of the sample. Sequences were obtained from PBMCs. Every receptor here comes from a man aged 30-40 years in good health and CMV-seropositive.

V and J are TRBV19 and TRBJ1-1; 8 positions match TRBD1. This CDR3 is built from 19 residues. The germline V gene encodes CDR1 LNHDA and CDR2 SQIVND (reference sequence). V shed 7 bases, J shed 5 bases, and the junction held 24 bases outside the gene matches. Written as DNA, the CDR3 is TGTGCCAGTATGCCTTTCGTGGGACAGGCCGGCGGCGGGGCGACTGAAGCTTTCTTT. This sequence encodes CASMPFVGQAGGGATEAFF.

The V gene is TRBV6-5, the J gene TRBJ1-2; 7 bases align to TRBD1. Germline loops: CDR1 MNHEY, CDR2 SVGAGI. After removal of 4 bases from V and 8 bases from J, the junction contained 10 bases not matched to a gene. This CDR3 is built from 14 residues. The CDR3 coding sequence is TGTGCCAGCAGTTCCGGAAGACAGGGTGGCGGCTACACCTTC. Amino acids: CASSSGRQGGGYTF.

This clone was recorded a few times. The chain employs TRBV23-1 and TRBJ1-6; D ambiguous. TRBV23-1 falls under the ORF class, with uncertain function. This CDR3 contains 18 residues. Trimming took off 2 bases at V and 9 bases at J, with 23 bases between the two ends. CDR3 amino acids: CASSQTPFGPGKGSPLHF. CDR3 DNA sequence: TGCGCCAGCAGTCAAACCCCCTTTGGACCGGGGAAGGGTTCACCCCTCCACTTT.

This chain links TRBV4-2 with TRBJ2-6; D gene ambiguous. The germline V and J ends were trimmed by 0 bases and 0 bases, with 3 bases remaining between them. Germline V gene sequence: CDR1 LGHNA, CDR2 YNFKEQ. CDR3 length equals 15 residues. The CDR3 is CASSQDNSGANVLTF. The CDR3 DNA is TGTGCCAGCAGCCAAGACAACTCTGGGGCCAACGTCCTGACTTTC.

This clone was detected only a few times. The V and J genes are TRBV5-8 and TRBJ2-6, with 10 bases that match TRBD1. This CDR3 is 16 amino acids long. CDR1 is SGHTS, CDR2 YDEGEE, per germline. J gave up 3 bases and V 7 bases, and 7 bases lay outside the gene matches. In DNA form, the CDR3 reads TGTGCCAGCGTCCGGGACAGGGGATTTGGGGCCAACGTCCTGACTTTC. Translated: CASVRDRGFGANVLTF.

This clone was seen only once. V and J are TRBV7-6 and TRBJ2-5, with D maybe TRBD1 (5 bases). Germline values: CDR1 SGHVS, CDR2 FNYEAQ. V was trimmed by 0 bases and J by 4 bases, leaving 15 bases between them. The CDR3 is 16 amino acids. In nucleotides, the CDR3 is TGTGCCAGCAGCTTAGCTCCGGGCAGGGCGGCAGAGACCCAGTACTTC. As protein: CASSLAPGRAAETQYF.

This rearrangement joins TRBV5-1 to TRBJ2-7; possible D gene TRBD2, 6 bases. From germline, CDR1 is SGHRS and CDR2 YFSETQ. This CDR3 has 16 residues. The V gene lost 3 bases and the J gene lost 3 bases, with 19 bases spanning the gap. The CDR3 DNA is TGCGCCAGCAGCTCAACGCTCGGGACTCTCGGCTACGAGCAGTACTTC. Translation gives CASSSTLGTLGYEQYF.

This clone was counted a few times. The chain is built from TRBV2 and TRBJ2-1, with no clear D. The germline gives CDR1 SNHLY, CDR2 FYNNEI. The CDR3 has 15 amino acids. V lost 1 base and J 0 bases, leaving 7 bases between the germline ends. The CDR3: CASSEEAVSYNEQFF. The CDR3 DNA reads as TGTGCCAGCAGTGAAGAGGCGGTCTCCTACAATGAGCAGTTCTTC.

Only a few counts were recorded for this clone. The V gene is TRBV6-6, the J gene TRBJ2-3, with D unclear. Per germline, CDR1 MNHNY and CDR2 SVGAGI (reference sequence). V lost 2 bases and J lost 0, with 3 bases in between. This CDR3 comprises 13 residues. CDR3 sequence reads: CASSYGSTDTQYF. CDR3 nucleotides: TGTGCCAGCAGTTACGGCAGCACAGATACGCAGTATTTT.

This clone was detected once. This chain joins TRBV4-1 and TRBJ2-1, with 9 nucleotides matching TRBD1. CDR1 and CDR2 from the germline V gene are MGHRA and YSYEKL. After removal of 3 bases from V and 7 bases from J, the junction contained 7 bases not matched to a gene. The CDR3 loop spans 15 amino acids. As DNA, the CDR3 is TGCGCCAGCAGCCAGGGGACAGGGACCCCAAATGAGCAGTTCTTC. It codes for CASSQGTGTPNEQFF.

This chain joins TRBV7-3 and TRBJ2-7; 9 nucleotides line up with TRBD1. The junction had 13 bases not matched to a gene; V was cut back by 6 bases and J by 4 bases. Germline lookup yields CDR1 SGHTA and CDR2 FQGTGA. CDR3 size: 16 residues. Written as DNA, the CDR3 is TGTGCCAGCAGATCGACATACCGGGACAGGGTGTACGAGCAGTACTTC. Translating gives CASRSTYRDRVYEQYF. The whole variable domain, remainder taken from reference TRBV7-3 and TRBJ2-7, is GAGVSQTPSNKVTEKGKYVELRCDPISGHTALYWYRQSLGQGPEFLIYFQGTGAADDSGLPNDRFFAVRPEGSVSTLKIQRTERGDSAVYLCASRSTYRDRVYEQYFGPGTRLTVT.

The V and J genes are TRBV6-6 and TRBJ1-6; D is unresolved. Trimming shortened V by 8 bases and J by 7 bases, and 12 bases separated the two germline ends. Looked up from germline, CDR1 is MNHNY and CDR2 is SVGAGI (reference sequence). The CDR3 has 13 residues. The CDR3: CASCDNENSPLHF. The DNA of the CDR3 is TGTGCCAGCTGTGATAATGAGAATTCACCCCTCCACTTT.

This clone was recorded a few times. The gene calls are TRBV6-5 and TRBJ1-4; D may be TRBD1 (6 bases). This CDR3 comprises 15 residues. Germline CDR1 is MNHEY and CDR2 is SVGAGI. Trimming removed 5 bases from V and 6 bases from J, with 16 bases in between. The CDR3 DNA follows: TGTGCCAGCAGTGTGAGACAGGAAACCTATGAAAAACTGTTTTTT. Encoded protein: CASSVRQETYEKLFF.

This clone came up a few times. V is TRBV11-3 and J is TRBJ2-7, with 11 bases matching TRBD1. With 5 bases clipped from V and 2 bases from J, the junction kept 5 bases outside the gene matches. This CDR3 is built from 15 residues. Germline lookup yields CDR1 SGHNT and CDR2 YENEEA. The DNA for the CDR3 is TGTGCCAGCAGCCTTTCGGGACAGGGGGCCTACGAGCAGTACTTC. The encoded protein is CASSLSGQGAYEQYF.